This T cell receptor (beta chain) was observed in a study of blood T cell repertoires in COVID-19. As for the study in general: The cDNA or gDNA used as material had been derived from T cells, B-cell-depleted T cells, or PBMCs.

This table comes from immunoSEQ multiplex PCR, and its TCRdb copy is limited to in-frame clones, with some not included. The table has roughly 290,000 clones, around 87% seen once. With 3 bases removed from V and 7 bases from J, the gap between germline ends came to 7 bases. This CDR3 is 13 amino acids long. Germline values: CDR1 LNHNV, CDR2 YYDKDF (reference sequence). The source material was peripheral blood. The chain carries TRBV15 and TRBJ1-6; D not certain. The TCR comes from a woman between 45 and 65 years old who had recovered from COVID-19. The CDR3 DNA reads TGTGCCACCAGCAGCCTCCGGAATTCACCCCTCCACTTT. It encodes CATSSLRNSPLHF.